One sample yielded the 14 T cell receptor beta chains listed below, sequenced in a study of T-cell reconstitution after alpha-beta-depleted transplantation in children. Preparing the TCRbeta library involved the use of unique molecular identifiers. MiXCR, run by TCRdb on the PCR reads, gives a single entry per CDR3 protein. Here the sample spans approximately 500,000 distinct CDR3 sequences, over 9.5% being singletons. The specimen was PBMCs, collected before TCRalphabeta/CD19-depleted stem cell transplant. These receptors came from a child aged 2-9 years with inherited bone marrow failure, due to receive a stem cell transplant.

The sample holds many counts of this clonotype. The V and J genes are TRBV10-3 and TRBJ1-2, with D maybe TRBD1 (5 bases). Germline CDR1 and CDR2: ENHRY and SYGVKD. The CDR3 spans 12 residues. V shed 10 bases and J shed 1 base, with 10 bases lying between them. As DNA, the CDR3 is TGTGCCAGCCTTGGGGGTAACTATGGCTACACCTTC. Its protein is CASLGGNYGYTF.

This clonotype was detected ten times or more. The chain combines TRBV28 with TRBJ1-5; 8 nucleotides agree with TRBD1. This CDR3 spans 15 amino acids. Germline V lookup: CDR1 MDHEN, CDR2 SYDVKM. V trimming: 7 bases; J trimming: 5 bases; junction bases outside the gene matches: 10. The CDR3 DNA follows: TGTGCCAGCACAGCGGACAGGGTTGTCTATCAGCCCCAGCATTTT. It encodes CASTADRVVYQPQHF.

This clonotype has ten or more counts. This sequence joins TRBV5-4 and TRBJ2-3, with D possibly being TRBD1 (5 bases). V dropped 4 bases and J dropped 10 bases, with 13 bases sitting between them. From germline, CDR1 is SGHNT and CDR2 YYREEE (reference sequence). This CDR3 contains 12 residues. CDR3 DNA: TGTGCCAGCAGCCACGAAGGGGTGCCGCAGTATTTT. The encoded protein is CASSHEGVPQYF.

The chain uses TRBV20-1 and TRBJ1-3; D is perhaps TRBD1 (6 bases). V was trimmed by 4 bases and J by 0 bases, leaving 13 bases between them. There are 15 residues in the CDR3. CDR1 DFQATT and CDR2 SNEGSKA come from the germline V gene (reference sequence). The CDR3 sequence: CSANRGGASGNTIYF. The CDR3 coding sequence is TGCAGTGCTAACCGGGGGGGGGCCTCTGGAAACACCATATATTTT.

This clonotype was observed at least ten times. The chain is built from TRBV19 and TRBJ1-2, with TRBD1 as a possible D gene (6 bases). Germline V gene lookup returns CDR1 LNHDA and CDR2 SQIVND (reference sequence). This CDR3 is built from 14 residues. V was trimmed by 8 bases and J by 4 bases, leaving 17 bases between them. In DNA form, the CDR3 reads TGTGCCAGTTCTCGGACAGCCGATACCTATGGCTACACCTTC. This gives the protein CASSRTADTYGYTF.

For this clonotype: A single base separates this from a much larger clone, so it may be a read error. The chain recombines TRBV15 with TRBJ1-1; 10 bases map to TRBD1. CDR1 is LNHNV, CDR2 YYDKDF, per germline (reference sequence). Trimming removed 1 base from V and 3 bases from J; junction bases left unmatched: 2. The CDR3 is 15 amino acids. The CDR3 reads CATSRGTGGDTEAFF. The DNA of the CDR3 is TGTGCCACCAGCAGAGGGACAGGGGGGGACACTGAAGCTTTCTTT.

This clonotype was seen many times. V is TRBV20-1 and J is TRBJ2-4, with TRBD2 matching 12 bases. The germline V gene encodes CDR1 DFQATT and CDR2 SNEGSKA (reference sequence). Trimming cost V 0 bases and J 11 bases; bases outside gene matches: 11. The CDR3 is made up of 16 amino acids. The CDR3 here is CSARDPPLAGGPVQYF. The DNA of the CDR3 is TGCAGTGCTAGAGATCCCCCCCTAGCGGGAGGGCCAGTTCAGTACTTC.

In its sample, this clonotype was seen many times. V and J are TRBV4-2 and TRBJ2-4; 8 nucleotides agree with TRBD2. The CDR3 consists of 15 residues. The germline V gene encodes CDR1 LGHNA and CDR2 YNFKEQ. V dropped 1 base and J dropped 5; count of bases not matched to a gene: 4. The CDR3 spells CASSQVLAGENIQYF. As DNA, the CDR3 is TGTGCCAGCAGCCAAGTCCTAGCGGGCGAAAACATTCAGTACTTC.

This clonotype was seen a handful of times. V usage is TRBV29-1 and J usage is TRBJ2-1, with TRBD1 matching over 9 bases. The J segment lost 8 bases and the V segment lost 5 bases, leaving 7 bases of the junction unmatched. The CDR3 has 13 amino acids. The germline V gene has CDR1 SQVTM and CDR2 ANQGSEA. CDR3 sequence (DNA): TGCAGCGTTACCGGGACAGGGTCAGATGAGCAGTTCTTC. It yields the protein CSVTGTGSDEQFF.

The CDR3 loop is CASSQGRTGSGYTF. CDR3 in DNA: TGTGCCAGCAGCCAAGGTAGGACAGGGTCTGGCTACACCTTC. V gene TRBV3-1 combines with J gene TRBJ1-2, with TRBD1 identical over 8 bases. Looked up from germline, CDR1 is LGHDT and CDR2 is YNNKEL (reference sequence). The V segment lost 1 base and the J segment 7 bases; nucleotides outside the gene matches: 5. The CDR3 runs to 14 residues.

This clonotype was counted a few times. This CDR3 is CASSPRTGEIEAFF. For the CDR3, the DNA is TGTGCCAGCAGTCCCCGGACAGGGGAAATTGAAGCTTTCTTT. The genes are TRBV27 and TRBJ1-1, with TRBD1 matching over 9 bases. The J segment lost 7 bases and the V segment lost 5 bases, leaving 8 bases of the junction unmatched. The CDR3 runs to 14 residues. The germline CDR1 and CDR2 sequences are MNHEY and SMNVEV (reference sequence).

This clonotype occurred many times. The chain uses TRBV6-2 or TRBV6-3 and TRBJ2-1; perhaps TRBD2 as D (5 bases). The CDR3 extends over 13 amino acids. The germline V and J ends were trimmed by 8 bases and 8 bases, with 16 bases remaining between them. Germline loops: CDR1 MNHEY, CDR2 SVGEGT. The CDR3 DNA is TGTGCCAGCTTAGCGAACCTTAGGGATGAGCAGTTCTTC. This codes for CASLANLRDEQFF.

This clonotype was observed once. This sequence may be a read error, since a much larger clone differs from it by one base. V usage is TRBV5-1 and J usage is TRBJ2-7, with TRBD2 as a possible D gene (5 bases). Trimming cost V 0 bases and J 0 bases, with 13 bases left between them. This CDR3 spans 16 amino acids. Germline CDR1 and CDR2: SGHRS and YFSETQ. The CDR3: CASSLASWLFSYEQYF. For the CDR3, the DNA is TGCGCCAGCAGCTTGGCTAGCTGGTTGTTCTCCTACGAGCAGTACTTC.

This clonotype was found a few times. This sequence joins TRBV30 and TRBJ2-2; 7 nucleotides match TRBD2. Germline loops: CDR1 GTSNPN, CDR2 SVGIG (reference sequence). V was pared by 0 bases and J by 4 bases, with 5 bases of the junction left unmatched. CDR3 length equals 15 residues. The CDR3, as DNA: TGTGCCTGGAGTGTACGGGGGGTCGGCACCGGGGAGCTGTTTTTT. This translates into CAWSVRGVGTGELFF.